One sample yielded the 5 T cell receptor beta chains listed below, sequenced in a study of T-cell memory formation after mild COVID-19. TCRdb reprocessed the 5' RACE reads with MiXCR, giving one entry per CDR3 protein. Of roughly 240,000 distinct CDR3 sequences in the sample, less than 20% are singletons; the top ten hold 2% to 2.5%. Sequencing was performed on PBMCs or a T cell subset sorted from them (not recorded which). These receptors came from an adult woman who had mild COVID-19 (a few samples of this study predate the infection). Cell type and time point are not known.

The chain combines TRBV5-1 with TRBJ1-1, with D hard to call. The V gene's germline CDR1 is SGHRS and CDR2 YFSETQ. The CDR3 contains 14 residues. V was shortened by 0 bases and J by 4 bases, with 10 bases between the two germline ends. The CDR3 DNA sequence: TGCGCCAGCAGCTTGGAAACACGCGGCACTGAAGCTTTCTTT. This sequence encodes CASSLETRGTEAFF.

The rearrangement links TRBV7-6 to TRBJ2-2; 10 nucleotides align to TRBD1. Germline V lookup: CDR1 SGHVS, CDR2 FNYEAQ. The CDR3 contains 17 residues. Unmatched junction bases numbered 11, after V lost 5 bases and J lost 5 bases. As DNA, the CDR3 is TGTGCCAGCAGCCCCAGAGGGGGGACAGGGGTGACCGGGGAGCTGTTTTTT. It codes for CASSPRGGTGVTGELFF. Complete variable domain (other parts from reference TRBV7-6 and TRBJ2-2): GAGVSQSPRYKVTKRGQDVALRCDPISGHVSLYWYRQALGQGPEFLTYFNYEAQQDKSGLPNDRFSAERPEGSISTLTIQRTEQRDSAMYRCASSPRGGTGVTGELFFGEGSRLTVL.

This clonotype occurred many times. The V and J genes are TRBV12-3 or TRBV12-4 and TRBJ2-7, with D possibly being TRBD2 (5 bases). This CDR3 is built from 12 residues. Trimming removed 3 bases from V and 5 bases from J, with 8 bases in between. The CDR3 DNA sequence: TGTGCCAGCAGTTTGGTCGGGGACGAGCAGTACTTC. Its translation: CASSLVGDEQYF.

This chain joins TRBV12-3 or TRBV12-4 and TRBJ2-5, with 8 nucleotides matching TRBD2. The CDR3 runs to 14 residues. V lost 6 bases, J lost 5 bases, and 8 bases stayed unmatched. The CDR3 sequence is CASRHSGTRETQYF. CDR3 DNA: TGTGCCAGCAGACATAGCGGGACTCGGGAGACCCAGTACTTC.

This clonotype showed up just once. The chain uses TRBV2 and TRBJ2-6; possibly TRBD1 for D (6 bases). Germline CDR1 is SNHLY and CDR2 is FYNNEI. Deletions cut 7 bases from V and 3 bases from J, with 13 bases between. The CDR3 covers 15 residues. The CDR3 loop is CASTSQGNGANVLTF. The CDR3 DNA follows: TGTGCCAGCACCAGCCAGGGGAATGGGGCCAACGTCCTGACTTTC.